What follows are 29 T cell receptor beta chains derived from one specimen sequenced in a study of T-cell memory formation after mild COVID-19. One entry per CDR3 protein results from TCRdb running MiXCR on the 5' RACE reads. There are 49,000 or so distinct CDR3 sequences in the sample; around 7.3% occur only once, and roughly 1.5% lies in the top ten. The material sequenced was PBMCs or a T cell subset sorted from them (not recorded which). The receptors come from a man aged 18-30 years who had mild COVID-19 (a few samples of this study predate the infection). Cell type and time point are not known.

This clonotype has a count of ten or more. The CDR3 region has the DNA TGTGCCAGCCTCGGGTCCAATTCTAACTATGGCTACACCTTC. Residues: CASLGSNSNYGYTF. This chain links TRBV6-5 with TRBJ1-2, with no clear D. This CDR3 contains 14 residues. The germline V and J ends were trimmed by 8 bases and 0 bases, with 13 bases remaining between them. In germline, CDR1 is MNHEY, CDR2 SVGAGI.

V gene TRBV4-2 combines with J gene TRBJ2-5; 10 nucleotides line up with TRBD2. V was pared by 2 bases and J by 3 bases, with 0 bases of the junction left unmatched. The germline V gene has CDR1 LGHNA and CDR2 YNFKEQ. This CDR3 has 14 amino acids. This CDR3 is CASSQTSGEETQYF. The DNA for the CDR3 is TGTGCCAGCAGCCAAACTAGCGGGGAAGAGACCCAGTACTTC.

This clonotype was counted many times. The chain combines TRBV12-3 or TRBV12-4 with TRBJ1-1, with D possibly matching TRBD1 (6 bases). V lost 4 bases and J lost 8, with 14 bases in between. The CDR3 totals 13 residues. The DNA for the CDR3 is TGTGCCAGCAGTTCCGGGGGCGAAAGGGAAGCTTTCTTT. It codes for CASSSGGEREAFF.

This clonotype was seen more than once but under ten times. J is TRBJ2-2 and V is TRBV9; D might be TRBD2 (7 bases). Germline V gene sequence: CDR1 SGDLS, CDR2 YYNGEE. This CDR3 contains 16 residues. The germline V and J ends were trimmed by 1 base and 1 base, with 11 bases remaining between them. The DNA of the CDR3 is TGTGCCAGCAGCGTAAGGGGGGGCCTGAACACCGGGGAGCTGTTTTTT. As protein: CASSVRGGLNTGELFF.

This clonotype was detected only a few times. The V call is TRBV3-1, the J call TRBJ2-5; 10 bases line up with TRBD2. The CDR3 covers 16 residues. J was trimmed by 5 bases and V by 5 bases; bases with no gene match: 11. The germline V gene has CDR1 LGHDT and CDR2 YNNKEL (reference sequence). The CDR3 spells CASSFSAGGPGETQYF. CDR3 DNA sequence: TGTGCCAGCAGCTTCTCAGCGGGGGGGCCTGGTGAGACCCAGTACTTC.

This clonotype was observed at least ten times. The genes are TRBV6-2 or TRBV6-3 and TRBJ1-1, with no clear D. The CDR3 loop spans 13 amino acids. Germline CDR1 is MNHEY and CDR2 is SVGEGT. The V end was cut by 11 bases, the J end by 5 bases, with 18 bases between. CDR3 region: CAGRRGSETEAFF. CDR3 nucleotides: TGTGCCGGCCGACGGGGATCGGAAACTGAAGCTTTCTTT.

The table lists this clonotype with a few counts. V and J are TRBV6-2 or TRBV6-3 and TRBJ2-5, with a possible D match to TRBD1 (6 bases). Germline V gene sequence: CDR1 MNHEY, CDR2 SVGEGT. This CDR3 has 13 residues. V was trimmed by 4 bases and J by 5 bases, leaving 11 bases between them. The CDR3 nucleotides are TGTGCCAGCAGTTTGCGCAGGGGTGAGACCCAGTACTTC. Amino acids: CASSLRRGETQYF.

The rearrangement joins TRBV18 to TRBJ1-5; D call uncertain. CDR3 size: 14 residues. With 3 bases removed from V and 2 bases from J, the gap between germline ends came to 8 bases. Germline lookup yields CDR1 KGHSH and CDR2 LQKENI. CDR3 protein: CASSPLRGNQPQHF. The CDR3 region has the DNA TGTGCCAGCTCACCCCTGAGAGGCAATCAGCCCCAGCATTTT. The full variable domain, with the rest looked up from reference TRBV18 and TRBJ1-5, is NAGVMQNPRHLVRRRGQEARLRCSPMKGHSHVYWYRQLPEEGLKFMVYLQKENIIDESGMPKERFSAEFPKEGPSILRIQQVVRGDSAAYFCASSPLRGNQPQHFGDGTRLSIL.

The chain carries TRBV6-1 and TRBJ2-3, with a weak D call TRBD2 (7 bases). Germline V gene lookup returns CDR1 MNHNS and CDR2 SASEGT. Trimming took 6 bases from V and 4 from J, leaving 14 bases between them. This CDR3 region has 14 residues. CDR3 coding DNA: TGTGCCAGCAGGGGGGGGCTAGGAGCAGATACGCAGTATTTT. Its protein product is CASRGGLGADTQYF.

This clonotype was recorded a few times. This chain connects TRBV4-1 to TRBJ2-5; D may be TRBD1 (5 bases). The V gene's germline CDR1 is MGHRA and CDR2 YSYEKL. The CDR3 loop spans 14 amino acids. V was shortened by 4 bases and J by 5 bases, with 14 bases between the two germline ends. CDR3 amino acids: CASSPWGLPETQYF. CDR3 coding DNA: TGCGCCAGCAGCCCCTGGGGCCTGCCGGAGACCCAGTACTTC.

V and J are TRBV5-5 and TRBJ2-5; 8 bases match TRBD2. Germline lookup yields CDR1 SGHKS and CDR2 YYEKEE (reference sequence). V lost 3 bases to trimming and J lost 5 bases; unmatched junction nucleotides: 6. The CDR3 runs to 14 residues. The CDR3 loop reads CASSSPGGLETQYF. The DNA for the CDR3 is TGTGCCAGCAGCTCTCCGGGGGGGCTGGAGACCCAGTACTTC.

This clonotype was observed a few times. CDR3 in DNA: TGCAGTGCTAGTGCGGGGCACACTGAAGCTTTCTTT. As protein: CSASAGHTEAFF. This chain connects TRBV20-1 to TRBJ1-1, with D perhaps TRBD1 (5 bases). The V end was cut by 3 bases, the J end by 3 bases, with 8 bases between. Germline CDR1 and CDR2: DFQATT and SNEGSKA (reference sequence). The CDR3 totals 12 residues.

This chain uses TRBV10-3 with TRBJ2-2; 10 nucleotides match TRBD2. Germline lookup yields CDR1 ENHRY and CDR2 SYGVKD. After removal of 11 bases from V and 4 bases from J, the junction contained 7 bases not matched to a gene. The CDR3 totals 14 residues. CDR3: CAFKAGGPTGELFF. The CDR3 DNA reads TGTGCCTTCAAAGCGGGGGGGCCCACCGGGGAGCTGTTTTTT.

This clonotype has a count of ten or more. The rearrangement uses TRBV6-5 and TRBJ1-6; D gene unclear. Germline lookup yields CDR1 MNHEY and CDR2 SVGAGI. CDR3 size: 16 residues. Trimming stripped 4 bases from V and 10 bases from J, with 20 bases between. CDR3 region: CASSLVADATSSPLHF. Written as DNA, the CDR3 is TGTGCCAGCAGTTTGGTAGCGGACGCAACTAGCTCACCCCTCCACTTT.

In its sample, this clonotype was seen a few times. This chain joins TRBV15 and TRBJ2-3; 7 bases align to TRBD1. V dropped 3 bases and J dropped 6; count of bases not matched to a gene: 6. CDR1 is LNHNV and CDR2 is YYDKDF in the germline V gene (reference sequence). This CDR3 is 14 amino acids long. The CDR3 loop is CATSSPATGDTQYF. The CDR3 DNA is TGTGCCACCAGCAGCCCCGCGACAGGGGATACGCAGTATTTT.

This clonotype has just a few counts. The chain is built from TRBV7-9 and TRBJ1-2, with D maybe TRBD1 (6 bases). The CDR3 sequence is 13 residues long. Trimming shortened V by 5 bases and J by 6 bases, and 13 bases separated the two germline ends. Germline values: CDR1 SEHNR, CDR2 FQNEAQ (reference sequence). This CDR3 is CASSRGGANGYTF. CDR3 coding DNA: TGTGCCAGCAGCCGAGGGGGGGCGAATGGCTACACCTTC.

In this sample, this clonotype turned up a few times. This chain connects TRBV2 to TRBJ1-2; 10 bases fit TRBD1. The CDR3 contains 14 residues. After removal of 8 bases from V and 1 base from J, the junction contained 4 bases not matched to a gene. The V gene's germline CDR1 is SNHLY and CDR2 FYNNEI. DNA of the CDR3: TGTGCCAGCGGTGGACAGGGGGGTAACTATGGCTACACCTTC. Amino acid sequence: CASGGQGGNYGYTF. The variable domain in full, completed from reference TRBV2 and TRBJ1-2, reads EPEVTQTPSHQVTQMGQEVILRCVPISNHLYFYWYRQILGQKVEFLVSFYNNEISEKSEIFDDQFSVERPDGSNFTLKIRSTKLEDSAMYFCASGGQGGNYGYTFGSGTRLTVV.

The V and J genes are TRBV4-3 and TRBJ2-4; D not certain. This CDR3 is 13 amino acids long. Germline CDR1 LGHNA, CDR2 YSLEER. The ends were cut back, 1 base at V and 5 bases at J, with 6 bases in the middle. The CDR3 bases are TGCGCCAGCAGCCAAGGGCAGCAAAACATTCAGTACTTC. Its protein product is CASSQGQQNIQYF.

This clonotype has only a few counts. The gene calls are TRBV14 and TRBJ1-1, with D perhaps TRBD1 (5 bases). Germline CDR1 and CDR2: SGHDN and FVKESK. Trimming removed 1 base from V and 4 bases from J, with 7 bases in between. The CDR3 consists of 13 residues. CDR3 protein: CASSQVGGTEAFF. The CDR3 DNA follows: TGTGCCAGCAGCCAAGTGGGGGGCACTGAAGCTTTCTTT.

This clonotype has a handful of counts. This chain joins TRBV5-1 and TRBJ1-1, with 7 bases aligning to TRBD1. Germline CDR1 SGHRS, CDR2 YFSETQ. J lost 1 base, V lost 4 bases, and 4 bases had no gene match. The CDR3 extends over 14 amino acids. CDR3: CASSAGQKNTEAFF. The CDR3 DNA sequence: TGCGCCAGCAGCGCGGGACAGAAGAACACTGAAGCTTTCTTT. Looking up the rest from reference TRBV5-1 and TRBJ1-1 gives the full variable domain: KAGVTQTPRYLIKTRGQQVTLSCSPISGHRSVSWYQQTPGQGLQFLFEYFSETQRNKGNFPGRFSGRQFSNSRSEMNVSTLELGDSALYLCASSAGQKNTEAFFGQGTRLTVV.

This clonotype was seen a few times. CDR3 amino acids: CASSVALVSYEQYF. For the CDR3, the DNA is TGTGCCAGCAGCGTCGCTCTAGTATCCTACGAGCAGTACTTC. This rearrangement joins TRBV7-2 to TRBJ2-7, with no clear D. The CDR3 spans 14 residues. Germline V lookup: CDR1 SGHTA, CDR2 FQGNSA. The V end lost 5 bases, the J end lost 1 base, and 12 bases lay between the germline ends.

This clonotype was seen repeatedly, ten times or more. V gene TRBV5-1 combines with J gene TRBJ2-3, with 8 positions matching TRBD2. CDR1 is SGHRS, CDR2 YFSETQ, per germline. The CDR3 covers 13 residues. J was trimmed by 2 bases and V by 5 bases; bases with no gene match: 1. The DNA for the CDR3 is TGCGCCAGCAGTAGCGGGGACACAGATACGCAGTATTTT. This encodes CASSSGDTDTQYF.

This clonotype was seen many times. This chain links TRBV7-6 with TRBJ2-5; TRBD1 agrees at 7 bases. The V gene end was trimmed by 4 bases and the J gene end by 5 bases; junction bases not matched to a gene: 13. Germline V CDR1 and CDR2: SGHVS, FNYEAQ. CDR3 length: 16 amino acids. Here the CDR3 reads CASSSGLTGSRETQYF. The CDR3, as DNA: TGTGCCAGCAGCTCAGGGTTGACAGGGAGTAGGGAGACCCAGTACTTC.

This chain links TRBV6-2 or TRBV6-3 with TRBJ2-5, with D perhaps matching TRBD2 (7 bases). V lost 7 bases and J 3 bases, leaving 21 bases between the germline ends. The CDR3 sequence is 16 residues long. Germline lookup yields CDR1 MNHEY and CDR2 SVGEGT. The CDR3: CASKGTQGGDKETQYF. The CDR3 DNA reads TGTGCCAGCAAAGGAACACAGGGAGGGGATAAAGAGACCCAGTACTTC.

This clonotype has more than one count but fewer than ten. The chain uses TRBV2 and TRBJ1-2, with D perhaps TRBD1 (5 bases). This CDR3 region has 12 residues. Per the germline V gene, CDR1 is SNHLY and CDR2 is FYNNEI. Here the CDR3 reads CAEGALTEGYTF. CDR3 sequence (DNA): TGTGCAGAAGGGGCGCTGACGGAGGGCTACACCTTC.

The J gene is TRBJ1-5, the V gene TRBV20-1; TRBD1 aligns across 7 bases. The CDR3 extends over 13 amino acids. CDR1 and CDR2 (germline): DFQATT, SNEGSKA (reference sequence). V dropped 5 bases and J dropped 5; count of bases not matched to a gene: 6. DNA of the CDR3: TGCAGTGCTCTGGGACAGACTTATCAGCCCCAGCATTTT. Protein sequence: CSALGQTYQPQHF.

There are a few counts of this clonotype. The chain has TRBV5-5 and TRBJ1-6; a possible D gene is TRBD1 (6 bases). This CDR3 contains 21 residues. V was clipped by 4 bases and J by 10 bases, with 36 bases between them. The V gene's germline CDR1 is SGHKS and CDR2 YYEKEE (reference sequence). Here the CDR3 DNA reads TGTGCCAGCAGCAGGACCCCGACCGCGGACAGTGGGGTGGTGGATATCTCACCCCTCCACTTT. Translation gives CASSRTPTADSGVVDISPLHF.

The chain's CDR3 is CASRETVNTGELFF. For the CDR3, the DNA is TGTGCCAGCAGGGAGACAGTTAACACCGGGGAGCTGTTTTTT. V gene TRBV7-6 combines with J gene TRBJ2-2; possibly TRBD1 for D (5 bases). Germline loops: CDR1 SGHVS, CDR2 FNYEAQ. V was clipped by 6 bases and J by 2 bases, with 10 bases between them. This CDR3 contains 14 residues.

This clonotype was counted many times. The chain recombines TRBV5-1 with TRBJ2-2; the D gene is possibly TRBD2 (5 bases). CDR3 length equals 14 residues. V gave up 1 base and J gave up 2 bases, with 6 bases separating them. Per germline, CDR1 SGHRS and CDR2 YFSETQ. The CDR3 region is CASSLLANTGELFF. The CDR3 DNA follows: TGCGCCAGCAGCTTGCTAGCCAACACCGGGGAGCTGTTTTTT.